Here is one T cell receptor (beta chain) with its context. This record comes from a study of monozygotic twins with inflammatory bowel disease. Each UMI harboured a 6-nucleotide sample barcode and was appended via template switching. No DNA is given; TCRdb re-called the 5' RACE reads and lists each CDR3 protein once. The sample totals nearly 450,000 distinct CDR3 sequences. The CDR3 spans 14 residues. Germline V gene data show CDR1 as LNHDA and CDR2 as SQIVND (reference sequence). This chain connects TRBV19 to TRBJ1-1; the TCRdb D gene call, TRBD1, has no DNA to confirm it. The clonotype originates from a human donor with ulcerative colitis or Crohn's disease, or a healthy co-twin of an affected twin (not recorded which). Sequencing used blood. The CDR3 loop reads CASRPGGTGTEAFF.